This entry features one T cell receptor (beta chain) sequence. The antigen remains unidentified. V trimming: 4 bases; J trimming: 10 bases; junction bases outside the gene matches: 17. Germline CDR1 and CDR2: SGHRS and YFSETQ. CDR3 length equals 17 residues. The record originates from a study of Ad26.COV2.S vaccination and SARS-CoV-2 variants. Study in general: Ad26.COV2.S, an intramuscular injection, was given once or twice 56 days apart.

The method was immunoSEQ multiplex PCR; TCRdb's version includes in-frame clones alone and lacks a portion of them. The sample contains 300,000 to 400,000 clones, roughly 84% of which appear only once. Study outcomes and limitations: It was reported that spike-specific CD8+ and CD4+ T cell responses were substantially broad after vaccination.

The sample's treatment: roughly 19 received Ad26.COV2.S at low or high dose, single or two shots; roughly five received placebo; per-sample allocation not given. At day 63 after the first vaccine or placebo injection, samples were drawn. This adult donor, from Boston, was 18-55 years old. The clonotype comes from a person aged 18 to 65 who received the Ad26.COV2.S COVID-19 vaccine or a placebo. V gene TRBV5-1 combines with J gene TRBJ1-6, with TRBD1 identical over 7 bases. The source was peripheral blood, collected in a trial of Ad26.COV2.S vaccine versus placebo. The CDR3 reads CASSPLSITGEGSPLHF. The CDR3 DNA sequence: TGCGCCAGCAGCCCTCTTAGTATAACAGGGGAAGGCTCACCCCTCCACTTT.